Listed here are 7 T cell receptor beta chains from one sample, sequenced in a study of T-cell memory formation after mild COVID-19. Each CDR3 protein is one row after TCRdb ran MiXCR on the 5' RACE reads. The table has 95,000 to 120,000 distinct CDR3 sequences, roughly 19% seen once. Material for sequencing was PBMCs or a T cell subset sorted from them (not recorded which). The receptors shown here come from a man between 18 and 29 years old who had mild COVID-19 (a few samples of this study predate the infection). Cell type and time point are not known.

In its sample, this clonotype was seen a few times. The CDR3 sequence: CASSQGTSGGAGETQYF. The CDR3, as DNA: TGCGCCAGCAGCCAAGGGACTAGCGGGGGGGCAGGAGAGACCCAGTACTTC. The chain is built from TRBV4-3 and TRBJ2-5, with 15 bases fitting TRBD2. V dropped 1 base and J dropped 4; count of bases not matched to a gene: 4. The CDR3 has 17 residues. From germline, CDR1 is LGHNA and CDR2 YSLEER.

The rearrangement uses TRBV9 and TRBJ2-7, with 13 bases identical to TRBD2. V was pared by 3 bases and J by 4 bases, with 1 base of the junction left unmatched. CDR3 length: 14 amino acids. CDR1 is SGDLS, CDR2 YYNGEE, per germline. Here the CDR3 reads CASSEGLAGYEQYF. DNA of the CDR3: TGTGCCAGCAGCGAGGGACTAGCGGGGTACGAGCAGTACTTC. Full variable domain (outside the CDR3, taken from reference TRBV9 and TRBJ2-7): DSGVTQTPKHLITATGQRVTLRCSPRSGDLSVYWYQQSLDQGLQFLIQYYNGEERAKGNILERFSAQQFPDLHSELNLSSLELGDSALYFCASSEGLAGYEQYFGPGTRLTVT.

This clonotype was counted only a few times. The chain links TRBV12-3 or TRBV12-4 to TRBJ2-3; D gene ambiguous. V lost 1 base, J lost 9 bases, and 11 bases lay in between. The CDR3 consists of 13 residues. CDR3 sequence (DNA): TGTGCCAGCAGTTTAGAATCCTTTGGAACGCAGTATTTT. This sequence encodes CASSLESFGTQYF.

This clonotype was seen a handful of times. The V call is TRBV6-5, the J call TRBJ1-6; D is undetermined. V lost 10 bases, J lost 0 bases, and 7 bases lay in between. The germline V gene has CDR1 MNHEY and CDR2 SVGAGI. The CDR3 has 13 residues. The CDR3 protein is CATQSSYNSPLHF. The CDR3 nucleotides are TGTGCCACCCAGAGCTCCTATAATTCACCCCTCCACTTT.

This clonotype has more than one count but fewer than ten. The chain links TRBV7-9 to TRBJ2-5; D may correspond to TRBD1 or TRBD2 (5 bases each). The V end lost 3 bases, the J end lost 2 bases, and 10 bases lay between the germline ends. CDR1 is SEHNR, CDR2 FQNEAQ, per germline (reference sequence). This CDR3 region has 14 residues. The CDR3 sequence: CASSLMGEQETQYF. The CDR3 DNA follows: TGTGCCAGCAGCTTGATGGGGGAACAAGAGACCCAGTACTTC.

The V call is TRBV12-3 or TRBV12-4, the J call TRBJ2-7; the D is unclear. V shed 3 bases and J shed 6 bases, with 9 bases lying between them. This CDR3 has 12 amino acids. CDR3 sequence (DNA): TGTGCCAGCAGTTTTGGGGTATCCGAGCAGTACTTC. Protein: CASSFGVSEQYF.

This chain uses TRBV3-1 with TRBJ1-1; D gene unclear. CDR1 and CDR2 (germline): LGHDT, YNNKEL (reference sequence). V gave up 7 bases and J gave up 6 bases, with 9 bases separating them. The CDR3 covers 11 residues. CDR3 sequence reads: CASKLGPEAFF. CDR3 in DNA: TGTGCCAGCAAATTAGGCCCTGAAGCTTTCTTT.